The rows below give T cell receptor beta chains drawn from one sample of a study of blood T cell repertoires in COVID-19. Generated by immunoSEQ multiplex PCR, the TCRdb table keeps only in-frame clones and is missing some. This table has some 130,000 clones, about 88% appearing once. What was sequenced was peripheral blood. These receptors all come from a woman older than 75 with acute or convalescent COVID-19. Each CDR3 is given with its conserved first and last residue. Each record gives: clone size, J gene, V gene, D gene, CDR3 length, CDR3 protein, CDR3 DNA. The D gene is left open where the match is weak. Size is stated for part of the rows, as once, few or many counts, or as a class when the clone is expanded.

abundance: once; j_gene: TRBJ1-2; v_gene: TRBV6-2/TRBV6-3; d_gene: -; len: 16; CDR3aa: CASSTNLREANYGYTF; CDR3nt: TGTGCCAGCAGTACCAATTTGAGGGAAGCTAACTATGGCTACACCTTC
abundance: few; j_gene: TRBJ1-5; v_gene: TRBV12-5; d_gene: -; len: 12; CDR3aa: CASGSPPRPQHF; CDR3nt: TGTGCTAGTGGTTCCCCCCCTCGGCCCCAGCATTTT
abundance: -; j_gene: TRBJ2-1; v_gene: TRBV5-1; d_gene: TRBD1; len: 16; CDR3aa: CASSFDGQGAGNEQFF; CDR3nt: TGCGCCAGCAGCTTTGACGGACAGGGGGCTGGGAATGAGCAGTTCTTC
abundance: -; j_gene: TRBJ1-6; v_gene: TRBV4-3; d_gene: -; len: 14; CDR3aa: CASSQGLINSPLHF; CDR3nt: TGCGCCAGCAGCCAAGGGCTGATTAATTCACCCCTCCACTTT
abundance: -; j_gene: TRBJ1-3; v_gene: TRBV18; d_gene: -; len: 13; CDR3aa: CASSPEVGNTIYF; CDR3nt: TGTGCCAGCTCACCAGAGGTTGGAAACACCATATATTTT
abundance: -; j_gene: TRBJ1-3; v_gene: TRBV19; d_gene: -; len: 18; CDR3aa: CASSIGPDTVSSGNTIYF; CDR3nt: TGTGCCAGTAGTATAGGTCCCGACACCGTGAGCTCTGGAAACACCATATATTTT
abundance: few; j_gene: TRBJ2-7; v_gene: TRBV6-5; d_gene: TRBD2; len: 14; CDR3aa: CASSVAGESYEQYF; CDR3nt: TGTGCCAGCAGCGTAGCGGGAGAATCCTACGAGCAGTACTTC
abundance: -; j_gene: TRBJ2-7; v_gene: TRBV11-2; d_gene: TRBD1; len: 18; CDR3aa: CASSPLHRQGGDFYEQYF; CDR3nt: TGTGCCAGCAGCCCCCTTCACCGACAGGGGGGTGACTTCTACGAGCAGTACTTC
abundance: -; j_gene: TRBJ2-7; v_gene: TRBV6-6; d_gene: TRBD1; len: 16; CDR3aa: CASRYRQGTPSYEQYF; CDR3nt: TGTGCCAGCAGGTACCGACAGGGGACCCCCTCCTACGAGCAGTACTTC
abundance: -; j_gene: TRBJ2-2; v_gene: TRBV14; d_gene: TRBD2; len: 15; CDR3aa: CASSQPSGRAGELFF; CDR3nt: TGTGCCAGCAGCCAGCCTAGCGGGAGGGCCGGGGAGCTGTTTTTT
abundance: -; j_gene: TRBJ2-1; v_gene: TRBV7-8; d_gene: TRBD1; len: 19; CDR3aa: CASSLVRSSGQGRHNEQFF; CDR3nt: TGTGCCAGCAGCCTCGTAAGGTCCAGTGGACAGGGTCGCCACAATGAGCAGTTCTTC
abundance: -; j_gene: TRBJ2-2; v_gene: TRBV12-5; d_gene: -; len: 16; CDR3aa: CASGLDSGANTGELFF; CDR3nt: TGTGCTAGTGGTCTAGATAGCGGAGCAAACACCGGGGAGCTGTTTTTT
abundance: once; j_gene: TRBJ1-6; v_gene: TRBV30; d_gene: -; len: 12; CDR3aa: CALDRVGSPLHF; CDR3nt: TGTGCCCTGGACAGAGTTGGGTCACCCCTCCACTTT
abundance: -; j_gene: TRBJ1-2; v_gene: TRBV3-1/TRBV3-2; d_gene: -; len: 14; CDR3aa: CASSQAQGFDGYTF; CDR3nt: TGTGCCAGCAGCCAAGCCCAGGGCTTTGATGGCTACACCTTC
abundance: -; j_gene: TRBJ2-7; v_gene: TRBV13; d_gene: TRBD2; len: 17; CDR3aa: CASSLGRLADEPYEQYF; CDR3nt: TGTGCCAGCAGCTTAGGCCGACTAGCGGATGAACCCTACGAGCAGTACTTC
abundance: -; j_gene: TRBJ2-5; v_gene: TRBV7-8; d_gene: TRBD2; len: 12; CDR3aa: CASSSTSETQYF; CDR3nt: TGTGCCAGCAGTTCGACTAGCGAGACCCAGTACTTC
abundance: few; j_gene: TRBJ2-7; v_gene: TRBV7-9; d_gene: -; len: 14; CDR3aa: CASSIGKGSYEQYF; CDR3nt: TGTGCCAGCAGCATCGGGAAAGGATCCTACGAGCAGTACTTC
abundance: -; j_gene: TRBJ2-1; v_gene: TRBV7-9; d_gene: TRBD1; len: 15; CDR3aa: CASSRGQLGNNEQFF; CDR3nt: TGTGCCAGCAGCCGGGGACAGTTAGGGAACAATGAGCAGTTCTTC
abundance: -; j_gene: TRBJ1-1; v_gene: TRBV20-1; d_gene: TRBD1; len: 13; CDR3aa: CSASQGGAPEAFF; CDR3nt: TGCAGTGCTAGTCAAGGGGGCGCACCCGAAGCTTTCTTT
abundance: -; j_gene: TRBJ1-1; v_gene: TRBV7-2; d_gene: TRBD1; len: 13; CDR3aa: CASSTLTGTEAFF; CDR3nt: TGTGCCAGCAGCACGCTGACAGGGACCGAAGCTTTCTTT
abundance: once; j_gene: TRBJ2-5; v_gene: TRBV19; d_gene: TRBD2; len: 16; CDR3aa: CASSATSGPRPPTQYF; CDR3nt: TGTGCCAGTAGTGCGACTAGCGGGCCTAGACCTCCGACCCAGTACTTC
abundance: -; j_gene: TRBJ2-3; v_gene: TRBV7-9; d_gene: -; len: 15; CDR3aa: CASSFSTVSTDTQYF; CDR3nt: TGTGCCAGCAGCTTCTCGACAGTTAGCACAGATACGCAGTATTTT
abundance: -; j_gene: TRBJ1-1; v_gene: TRBV7-9; d_gene: -; len: 14; CDR3aa: CASSLVQTNTEAFF; CDR3nt: TGTGCCAGCAGCTTAGTACAGACGAACACTGAAGCTTTCTTT
abundance: -; j_gene: TRBJ2-2; v_gene: TRBV7-9; d_gene: -; len: 15; CDR3aa: CASSFFRGATGELFF; CDR3nt: TGTGCCAGCAGCTTCTTCCGGGGAGCCACCGGGGAGCTGTTTTTT
abundance: -; j_gene: TRBJ1-2; v_gene: TRBV27; d_gene: TRBD1; len: 14; CDR3aa: CASRAGTANYGYTF; CDR3nt: TGTGCCAGCAGAGCCGGGACAGCCAACTATGGCTACACCTTC
abundance: once; j_gene: TRBJ2-4; v_gene: TRBV5-1; d_gene: TRBD1; len: 15; CDR3aa: CASSLVGQGQNIQYF; CDR3nt: TGCGCCAGCAGCTTGGTAGGACAGGGCCAAAACATTCAGTACTTC
abundance: -; j_gene: TRBJ2-2; v_gene: TRBV10-2; d_gene: -; len: 13; CDR3aa: CASKSTVNGELFF; CDR3nt: TGCGCCAGCAAATCGACAGTTAACGGGGAGCTGTTTTTT
abundance: -; j_gene: TRBJ2-7; v_gene: TRBV3-1/TRBV3-2; d_gene: -; len: 13; CDR3aa: CATSGEQTYEQYF; CDR3nt: TGTGCCACTTCGGGGGAACAGACCTACGAGCAGTACTTC
abundance: -; j_gene: TRBJ2-3; v_gene: TRBV6-5; d_gene: TRBD1; len: 14; CDR3aa: CASRYRGRTDTQYF; CDR3nt: TGTGCCAGCAGGTACAGGGGTCGCACAGATACGCAGTATTTT
abundance: -; j_gene: TRBJ2-7; v_gene: TRBV11-2; d_gene: TRBD2; len: 12; CDR3aa: CASSSLSSGRYF; CDR3nt: TGTGCCAGCAGCTCACTCTCTAGCGGGAGGTACTTC
abundance: -; j_gene: TRBJ2-1; v_gene: TRBV5-1; d_gene: -; len: 14; CDR3aa: CASSLQQGNNEQFF; CDR3nt: TGCGCCAGCAGCTTGCAACAGGGAAACAATGAGCAGTTCTTC
abundance: -; j_gene: TRBJ1-6; v_gene: TRBV7-9; d_gene: -; len: 14; CDR3aa: CAGEVGAGDSPLHF; CDR3nt: TGTGCCGGTGAAGTGGGGGCGGGAGACTCACCCCTCCACTTT
abundance: -; j_gene: TRBJ2-5; v_gene: TRBV10-2; d_gene: TRBD2; len: 14; CDR3aa: CASSPSSGTETQYF; CDR3nt: TGCGCCAGCAGTCCCTCTAGCGGGACGGAGACCCAGTACTTC
abundance: -; j_gene: TRBJ1-1; v_gene: TRBV6-5; d_gene: TRBD1; len: 14; CDR3aa: CASSPDRAFSEAFF; CDR3nt: TGTGCCAGCAGTCCGGACAGGGCGTTCTCTGAAGCTTTCTTT
abundance: once; j_gene: TRBJ2-2; v_gene: TRBV6-5; d_gene: TRBD1; len: 15; CDR3aa: CASRQAGGWSGELFF; CDR3nt: TGTGCCAGCAGACAAGCAGGGGGCTGGTCCGGGGAGCTGTTTTTT
abundance: -; j_gene: TRBJ1-6; v_gene: TRBV5-4; d_gene: TRBD1; len: 14; CDR3aa: CASSRDRVGSPLHF; CDR3nt: TGTGCCAGCAGCCGGGACAGGGTCGGTTCACCCCTCCACTTT
abundance: -; j_gene: TRBJ2-1; v_gene: TRBV9; d_gene: TRBD1; len: 13; CDR3aa: CASSVAGGNEQFF; CDR3nt: TGTGCCAGCAGCGTAGCAGGGGGCAATGAGCAGTTCTTC
abundance: -; j_gene: TRBJ1-1; v_gene: TRBV18; d_gene: TRBD1; len: 16; CDR3aa: CASSPWTGYEDTEAFF; CDR3nt: TGTGCCAGCTCACCATGGACAGGGTATGAGGACACTGAAGCTTTCTTT
abundance: few; j_gene: TRBJ2-1; v_gene: TRBV27; d_gene: TRBD1; len: 16; CDR3aa: CASSSPGDRGRNEQFF; CDR3nt: TGTGCCAGCAGTTCCCCTGGGGACAGGGGACGCAATGAGCAGTTCTTC
abundance: -; j_gene: TRBJ1-4; v_gene: TRBV13; d_gene: -; len: 14; CDR3aa: CASSSSSGNEKLFF; CDR3nt: TGTGCCAGCAGCTCATCGTCCGGGAATGAAAAACTGTTTTTT
abundance: -; j_gene: TRBJ2-7; v_gene: TRBV18; d_gene: TRBD2; len: 15; CDR3aa: CASSRQGAGGGEQYF; CDR3nt: TGTGCCAGCTCACGGCAGGGAGCTGGGGGGGGCGAGCAGTACTTC
abundance: few; j_gene: TRBJ2-1; v_gene: TRBV11-2; d_gene: -; len: 19; CDR3aa: CASSIRGSFFSSSYNEQFF; CDR3nt: TGTGCCAGCAGTATCAGAGGGTCGTTTTTCTCAAGCTCCTACAATGAGCAGTTCTTC
abundance: -; j_gene: TRBJ2-3; v_gene: TRBV6-1; d_gene: TRBD1; len: 15; CDR3aa: CASSESGTGTDTQYF; CDR3nt: TGTGCCAGCAGTGAATCCGGGACAGGCACAGATACGCAGTATTTT
abundance: -; j_gene: TRBJ2-2; v_gene: TRBV27; d_gene: TRBD1; len: 14; CDR3aa: CASSARGLTGELFF; CDR3nt: TGTGCCAGCAGTGCCAGGGGGCTCACCGGGGAGCTGTTTTTT
abundance: once; j_gene: TRBJ2-1; v_gene: TRBV21-1; d_gene: -; len: 17; CDR3aa: CASTDGGDPSSYNEQFF; CDR3nt: TGTGCCAGCACCGACGGAGGGGACCCAAGCTCCTACAATGAGCAGTTCTTC